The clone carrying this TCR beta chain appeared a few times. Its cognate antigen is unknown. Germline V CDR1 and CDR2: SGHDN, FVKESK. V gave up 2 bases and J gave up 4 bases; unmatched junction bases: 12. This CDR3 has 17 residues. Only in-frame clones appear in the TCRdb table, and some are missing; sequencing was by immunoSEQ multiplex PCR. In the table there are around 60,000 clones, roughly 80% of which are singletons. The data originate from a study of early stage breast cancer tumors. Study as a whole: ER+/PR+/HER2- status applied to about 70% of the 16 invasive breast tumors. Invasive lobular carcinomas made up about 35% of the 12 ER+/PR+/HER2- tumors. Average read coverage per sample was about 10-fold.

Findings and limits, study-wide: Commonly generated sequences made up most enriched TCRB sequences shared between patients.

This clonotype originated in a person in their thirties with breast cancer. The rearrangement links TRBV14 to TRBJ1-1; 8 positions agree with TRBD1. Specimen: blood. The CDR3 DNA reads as TGTGCCAGCAGCCAACTTGGGACAGGCTGGCCGGGCACTGAAGCTTTCTTT. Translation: CASSQLGTGWPGTEAFF.